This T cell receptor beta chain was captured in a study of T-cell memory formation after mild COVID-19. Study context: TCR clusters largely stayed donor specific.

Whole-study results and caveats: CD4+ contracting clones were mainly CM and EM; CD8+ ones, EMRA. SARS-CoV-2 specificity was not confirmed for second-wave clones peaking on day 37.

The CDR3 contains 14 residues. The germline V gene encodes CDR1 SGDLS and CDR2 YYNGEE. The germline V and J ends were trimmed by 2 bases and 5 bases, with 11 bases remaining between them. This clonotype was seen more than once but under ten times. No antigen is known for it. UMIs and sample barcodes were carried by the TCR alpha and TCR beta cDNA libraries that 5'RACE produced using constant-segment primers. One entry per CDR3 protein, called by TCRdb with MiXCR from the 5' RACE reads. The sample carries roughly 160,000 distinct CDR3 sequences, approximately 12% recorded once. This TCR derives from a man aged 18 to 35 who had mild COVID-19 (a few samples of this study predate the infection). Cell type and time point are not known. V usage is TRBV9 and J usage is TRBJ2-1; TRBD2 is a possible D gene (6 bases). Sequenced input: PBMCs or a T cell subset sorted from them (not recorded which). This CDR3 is CASSVSWRDNEQFF. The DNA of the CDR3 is TGTGCCAGCAGCGTGAGTTGGAGGGACAATGAGCAGTTCTTC.